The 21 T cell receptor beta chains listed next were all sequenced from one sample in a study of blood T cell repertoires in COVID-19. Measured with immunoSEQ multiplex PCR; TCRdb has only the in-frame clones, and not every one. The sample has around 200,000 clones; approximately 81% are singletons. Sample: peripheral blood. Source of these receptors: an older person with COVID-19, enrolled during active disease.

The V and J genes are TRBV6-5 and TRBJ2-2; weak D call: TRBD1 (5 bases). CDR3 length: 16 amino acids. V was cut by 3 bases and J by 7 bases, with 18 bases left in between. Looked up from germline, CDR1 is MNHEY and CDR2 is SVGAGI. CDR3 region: CASSYRQFSWGGELFF. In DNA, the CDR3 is TGTGCCAGCAGTTATAGACAGTTCTCCTGGGGCGGGGAGCTGTTTTTT.

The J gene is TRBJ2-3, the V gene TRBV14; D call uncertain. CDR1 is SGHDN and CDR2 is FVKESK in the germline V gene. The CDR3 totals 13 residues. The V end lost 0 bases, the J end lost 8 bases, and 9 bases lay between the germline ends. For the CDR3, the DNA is TGTGCCAGCAGCCAAGATCCAGGAAGTACGCAGTATTTT. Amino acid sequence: CASSQDPGSTQYF.

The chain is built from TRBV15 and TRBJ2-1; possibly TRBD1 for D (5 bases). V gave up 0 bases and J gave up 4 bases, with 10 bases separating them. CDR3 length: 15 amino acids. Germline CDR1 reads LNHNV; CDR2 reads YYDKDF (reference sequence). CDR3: CATSRDQGGYNEQFF. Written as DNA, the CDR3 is TGTGCCACCAGCAGAGATCAGGGCGGATACAATGAGCAGTTCTTC.

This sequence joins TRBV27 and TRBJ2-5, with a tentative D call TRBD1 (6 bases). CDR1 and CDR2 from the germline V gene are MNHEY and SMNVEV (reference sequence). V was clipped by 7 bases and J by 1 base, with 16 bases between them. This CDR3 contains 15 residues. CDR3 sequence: CASITRQDPQETQYF. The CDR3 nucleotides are TGTGCCAGCATTACCCGACAGGACCCCCAAGAGACCCAGTACTTC.

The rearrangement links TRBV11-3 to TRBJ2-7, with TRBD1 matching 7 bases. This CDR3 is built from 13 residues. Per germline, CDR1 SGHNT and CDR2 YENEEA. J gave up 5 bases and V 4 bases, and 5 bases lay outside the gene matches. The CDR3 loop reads CASSSGQFDEQYF. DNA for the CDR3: TGTGCCAGCAGCTCGGGACAGTTCGACGAGCAGTACTTC.

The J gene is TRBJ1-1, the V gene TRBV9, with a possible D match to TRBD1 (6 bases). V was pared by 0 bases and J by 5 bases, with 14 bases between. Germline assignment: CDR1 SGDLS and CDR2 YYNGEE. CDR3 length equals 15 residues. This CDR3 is CASSVGLGARTEAFF. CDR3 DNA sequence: TGTGCCAGCAGCGTAGGTTTGGGGGCGCGGACTGAAGCTTTCTTT.

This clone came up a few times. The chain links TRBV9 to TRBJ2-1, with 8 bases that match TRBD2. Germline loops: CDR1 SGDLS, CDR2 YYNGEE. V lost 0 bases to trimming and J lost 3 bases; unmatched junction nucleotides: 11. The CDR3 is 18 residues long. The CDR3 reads CASSVAPPLAGGYNEQFF. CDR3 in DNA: TGTGCCAGCAGCGTAGCTCCCCCACTTGCGGGGGGCTACAATGAGCAGTTCTTC.

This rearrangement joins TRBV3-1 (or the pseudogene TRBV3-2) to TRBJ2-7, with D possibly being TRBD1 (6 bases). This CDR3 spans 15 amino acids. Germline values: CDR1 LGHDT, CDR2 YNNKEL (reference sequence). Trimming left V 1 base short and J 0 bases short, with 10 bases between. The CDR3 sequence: CASSQGGHRSYEQYF. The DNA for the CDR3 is TGTGCCAGCAGCCAAGGGGGACACCGCTCCTACGAGCAGTACTTC.

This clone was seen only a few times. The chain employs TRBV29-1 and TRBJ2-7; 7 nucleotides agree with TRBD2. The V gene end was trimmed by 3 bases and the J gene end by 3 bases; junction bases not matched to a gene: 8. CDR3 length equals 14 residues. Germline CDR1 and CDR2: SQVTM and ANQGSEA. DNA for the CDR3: TGCAGCGTTGAGGAGCGGGGCCAGCTCTACGAGCAGTACTTC. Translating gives CSVEERGQLYEQYF.

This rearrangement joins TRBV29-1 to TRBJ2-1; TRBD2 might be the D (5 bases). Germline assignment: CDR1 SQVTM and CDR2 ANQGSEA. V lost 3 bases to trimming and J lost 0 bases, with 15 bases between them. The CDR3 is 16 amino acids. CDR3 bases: TGCAGCGTTGAGGGGTTAGCGACCAGCTCCTACAATGAGCAGTTCTTC. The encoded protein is CSVEGLATSSYNEQFF.

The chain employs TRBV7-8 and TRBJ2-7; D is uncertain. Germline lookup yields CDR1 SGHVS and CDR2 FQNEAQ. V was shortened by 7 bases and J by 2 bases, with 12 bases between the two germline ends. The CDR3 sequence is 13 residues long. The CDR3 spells CASTQTATYEQYF. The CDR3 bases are TGTGCCAGCACCCAGACTGCAACCTACGAGCAGTACTTC. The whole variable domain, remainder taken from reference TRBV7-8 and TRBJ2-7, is GAGVSQSPRYKVAKRGQDVALRCDPISGHVSLFWYQQALGQGPEFLTYFQNEAQLDKSGLPSDRFFAERPEGSVSTLKIQRTQQEDSAVYLCASTQTATYEQYFGPGTRLTVT.

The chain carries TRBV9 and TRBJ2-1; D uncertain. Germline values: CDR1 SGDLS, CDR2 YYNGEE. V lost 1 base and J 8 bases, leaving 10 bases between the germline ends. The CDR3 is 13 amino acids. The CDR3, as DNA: TGTGCCAGCAGCGTACTGGCCCCCCATGAGCAGTTCTTC. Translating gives CASSVLAPHEQFF.

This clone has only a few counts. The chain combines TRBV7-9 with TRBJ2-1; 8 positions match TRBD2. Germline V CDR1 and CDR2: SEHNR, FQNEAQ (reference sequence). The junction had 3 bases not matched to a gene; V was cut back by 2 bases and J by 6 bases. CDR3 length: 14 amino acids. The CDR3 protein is CASSLRTSSNEQFF. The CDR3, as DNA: TGTGCCAGCAGCTTACGGACTAGCTCCAATGAGCAGTTCTTC.

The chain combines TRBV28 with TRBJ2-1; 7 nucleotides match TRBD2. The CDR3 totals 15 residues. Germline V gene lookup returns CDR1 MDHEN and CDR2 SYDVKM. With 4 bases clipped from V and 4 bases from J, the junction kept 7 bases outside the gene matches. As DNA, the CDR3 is TGTGCCAGCAGTTCGAGCGGGACGCGGTACAATGAGCAGTTCTTC. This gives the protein CASSSSGTRYNEQFF.

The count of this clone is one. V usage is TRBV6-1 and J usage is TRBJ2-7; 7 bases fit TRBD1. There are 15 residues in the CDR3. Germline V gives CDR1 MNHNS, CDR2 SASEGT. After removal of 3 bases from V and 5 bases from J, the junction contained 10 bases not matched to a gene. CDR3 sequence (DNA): TGTGCCAGCAGTGATGAGACAGGGTGGTACCACGAGCAGTACTTC. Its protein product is CASSDETGWYHEQYF.

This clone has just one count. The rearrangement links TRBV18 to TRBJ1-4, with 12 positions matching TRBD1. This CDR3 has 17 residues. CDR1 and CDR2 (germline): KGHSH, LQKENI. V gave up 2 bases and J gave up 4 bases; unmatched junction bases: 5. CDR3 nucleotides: TGTGCCAGCTCACCAGGGACAGGGGGCTTCGGTAATGAAAAACTGTTTTTT. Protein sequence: CASSPGTGGFGNEKLFF.

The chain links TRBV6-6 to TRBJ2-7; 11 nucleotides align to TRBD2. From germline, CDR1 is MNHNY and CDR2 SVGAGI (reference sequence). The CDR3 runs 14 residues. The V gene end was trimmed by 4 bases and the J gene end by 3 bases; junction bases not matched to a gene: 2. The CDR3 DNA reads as TGTGCCAGCAGTTTCACTAGCGGGGGCTACGAGCAGTACTTC. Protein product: CASSFTSGGYEQYF.

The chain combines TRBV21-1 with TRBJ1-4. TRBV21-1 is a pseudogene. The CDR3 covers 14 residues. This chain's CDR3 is CASHEVWTNEKLFF. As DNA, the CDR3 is TGTGCCAGTCACGAGGTTTGGACTAATGAAAAACTGTTTTTT.

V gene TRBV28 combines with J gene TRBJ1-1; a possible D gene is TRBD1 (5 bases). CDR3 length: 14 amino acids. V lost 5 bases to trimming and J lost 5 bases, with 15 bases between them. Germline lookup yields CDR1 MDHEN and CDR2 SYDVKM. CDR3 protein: CASSRGRVRTEAFF. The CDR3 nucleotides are TGTGCCAGCAGTCGGGGGAGGGTCCGGACTGAAGCTTTCTTT.

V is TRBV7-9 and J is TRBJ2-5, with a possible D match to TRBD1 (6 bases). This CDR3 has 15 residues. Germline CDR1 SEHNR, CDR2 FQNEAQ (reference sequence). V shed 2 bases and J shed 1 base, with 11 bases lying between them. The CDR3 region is CASSLRQGTQETQYF. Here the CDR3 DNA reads TGTGCCAGCAGCTTACGGCAGGGGACCCAAGAGACCCAGTACTTC. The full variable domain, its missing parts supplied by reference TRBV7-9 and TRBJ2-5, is DTGVSQNPRHKITKRGQNVTFRCDPISEHNRLYWYRQTLGQGPEFLTYFQNEAQLEKSRLLSDRFSAERPKGSFSTLEIQRTEQGDSAMYLCASSLRQGTQETQYFGPGTRLLVL.

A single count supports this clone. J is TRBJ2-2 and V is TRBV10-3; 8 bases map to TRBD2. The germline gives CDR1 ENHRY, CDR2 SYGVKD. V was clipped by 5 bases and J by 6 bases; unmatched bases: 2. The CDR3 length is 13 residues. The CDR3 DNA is TGTGCCATCAGTCGGGGGGGAGCCGGGGAGCTGTTTTTT. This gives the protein CAISRGGAGELFF.